This T cell receptor (beta chain) was sequenced for a study of cytomegalovirus exposure and HLA in healthy donors. Study-wide background: Later analysis reported that the approximately 130 validation repertoires shared the platform of the approximately 670 first-cohort repertoires.

Study-wide results and caveats: Rarity held for most TCR sequences, but there were some public TCRs that occurred in many donors. Approximately 160 TCR beta chains were listed as cytomegalovirus-associated.

A note on this clone: The antigen is not known.

Some clones are missing from TCRdb's copy, which holds only in-frame ones; the method was immunoSEQ multiplex PCR. Of some 170,000 clones listed, about 86% are singletons. This CDR3 has 15 residues. V lost 6 bases to trimming and J lost 0 bases, with 14 bases between them. CDR1 is LNHDA, CDR2 SQIVND, per germline (reference sequence). The sequence was collected from a woman under 40 in good health and CMV-seronegative. Sequences were obtained from PBMCs. This sequence joins TRBV19 and TRBJ1-1, with TRBD1 as a possible D gene (5 bases). The CDR3 nucleotides are TGTGCCAGTAGGGCCAGGACAAAAATGAACACTGAAGCTTTCTTT. Translating it yields CASRARTKMNTEAFF.